This T cell receptor beta chain was sequenced for a study of T cell responses to AZD1222 COVID-19 vaccine. With respect to this clone: Antigen specificity is unknown.

General study results and limits: White British donors predominated, females outnumbered males, and clonal diversity was possibly underestimated.

Here immunoSEQ multiplex PCR was the method, and the copy in TCRdb shows in-frame clones only, minus some. Of 100,000 to 150,000 clones listed, approximately 94% are singletons. The CDR3 is 13 residues long. V shed 5 bases, J shed 8 bases, and the junction held 5 bases outside the gene matches. CDR1 and CDR2 from the germline V gene are SGHTA and FQGNSA. The sequence came from an adult in good health. Sequencing used peripheral blood, obtained on day 0 of AZD1222 vaccination. This chain connects TRBV7-2 to TRBJ1-2; the match to TRBD1 covers 10 bases. The DNA for the CDR3 is TGTGCCAGCAGCGGACAGGGGGTTGGCGGCTACACCTTC. This gives the protein CASSGQGVGGYTF.